In its sample, the clone carrying this T cell receptor beta chain was seen a few times. Germline lookup yields CDR1 SQVTM and CDR2 ANQGSEA. J gave up 4 bases and V 4 bases, and 0 bases lay outside the gene matches. The CDR3 runs 12 residues. This sample was taken from a study of cytomegalovirus exposure and HLA in healthy donors. In the PCR, 60 Vbeta and 13 Jbeta primers were used. Using immunoSEQ multiplex PCR, the repertoire was profiled, and TCRdb retains in-frame clones only, with some absent. The sample includes around 80,000 clones, roughly a tenth of them seen just once. The receptor was derived from a man in his 60s in good health and CMV-seropositive. Material: PBMCs. The rearrangement uses TRBV29-1 and TRBJ2-4, with 8 bases that match TRBD1. Here the CDR3 reads CSVGTGKNIQYF. The CDR3 DNA reads TGCAGCGTTGGGACAGGGAAAAACATTCAGTACTTC.